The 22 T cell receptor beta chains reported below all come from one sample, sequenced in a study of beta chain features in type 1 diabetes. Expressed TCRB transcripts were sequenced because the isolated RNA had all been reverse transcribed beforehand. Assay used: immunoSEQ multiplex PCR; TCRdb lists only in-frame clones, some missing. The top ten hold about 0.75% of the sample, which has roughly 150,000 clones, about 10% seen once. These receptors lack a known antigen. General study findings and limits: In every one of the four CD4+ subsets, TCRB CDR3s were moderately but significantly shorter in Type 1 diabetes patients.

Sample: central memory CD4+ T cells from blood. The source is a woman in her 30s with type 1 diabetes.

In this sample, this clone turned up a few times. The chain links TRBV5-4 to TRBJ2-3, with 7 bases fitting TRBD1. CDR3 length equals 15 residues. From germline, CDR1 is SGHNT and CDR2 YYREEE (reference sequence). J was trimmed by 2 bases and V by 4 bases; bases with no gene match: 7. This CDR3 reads CASSQTGQTTDTQYF. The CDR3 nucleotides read TGTGCCAGCAGCCAGACGGGACAGACCACAGATACGCAGTATTTT.

CDR3 in DNA: TGCGCCAGCAGCTTGACTAGCGGGTTCACCGGGGAGCTGTTTTTT. Amino acids: CASSLTSGFTGELFF. The chain recombines TRBV5-1 with TRBJ2-2; TRBD2 matches at 9 bases. V was clipped by 1 base and J by 4 bases; unmatched bases: 2. The CDR3 totals 15 residues. Germline CDR1 is SGHRS and CDR2 is YFSETQ. Together with reference TRBV5-1 and TRBJ2-2, the CDR3 gives the full variable domain: KAGVTQTPRYLIKTRGQQVTLSCSPISGHRSVSWYQQTPGQGLQFLFEYFSETQRNKGNFPGRFSGRQFSNSRSEMNVSTLELGDSALYLCASSLTSGFTGELFFGEGSRLTVL.

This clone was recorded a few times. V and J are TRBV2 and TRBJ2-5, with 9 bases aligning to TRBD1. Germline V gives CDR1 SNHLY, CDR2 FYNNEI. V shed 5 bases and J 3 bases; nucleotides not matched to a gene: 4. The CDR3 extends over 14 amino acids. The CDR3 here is CASSRDRDKETQYF. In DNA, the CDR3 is TGTGCCAGCAGTCGGGACAGGGATAAAGAGACCCAGTACTTC.

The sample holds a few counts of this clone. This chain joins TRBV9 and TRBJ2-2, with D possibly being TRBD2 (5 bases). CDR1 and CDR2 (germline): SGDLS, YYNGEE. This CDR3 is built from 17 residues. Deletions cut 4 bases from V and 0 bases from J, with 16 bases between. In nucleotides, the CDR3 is TGTGCCAGCAGCCCCCAGAGGGCGGGCGCGAACACCGGGGAGCTGTTTTTT. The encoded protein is CASSPQRAGANTGELFF.

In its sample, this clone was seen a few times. This chain's CDR3 is CASSPGLARAQETQYF. The CDR3 DNA reads as TGCGCCAGCAGCCCGGGACTAGCAAGGGCCCAAGAGACCCAGTACTTC. The rearrangement uses TRBV5-1 and TRBJ2-5; 9 bases are a match to TRBD2. The CDR3 length is 16 residues. Germline trimming cut 4 bases from V and 1 base from J; bases unmatched to any gene: 8. The germline V gene has CDR1 SGHRS and CDR2 YFSETQ.

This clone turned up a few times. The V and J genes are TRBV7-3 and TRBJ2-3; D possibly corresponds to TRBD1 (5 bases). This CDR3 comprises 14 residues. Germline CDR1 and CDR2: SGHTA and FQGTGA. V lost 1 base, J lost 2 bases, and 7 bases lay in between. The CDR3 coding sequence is TGTGCCAGCAGCTTAATTGGGGCCACAGATACGCAGTATTTT. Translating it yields CASSLIGATDTQYF.

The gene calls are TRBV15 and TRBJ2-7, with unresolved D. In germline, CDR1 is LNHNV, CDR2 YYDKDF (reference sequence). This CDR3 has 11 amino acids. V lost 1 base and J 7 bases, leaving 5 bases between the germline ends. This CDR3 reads CATSRANEQYF. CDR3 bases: TGTGCCACCAGCAGAGCTAATGAGCAGTACTTC.

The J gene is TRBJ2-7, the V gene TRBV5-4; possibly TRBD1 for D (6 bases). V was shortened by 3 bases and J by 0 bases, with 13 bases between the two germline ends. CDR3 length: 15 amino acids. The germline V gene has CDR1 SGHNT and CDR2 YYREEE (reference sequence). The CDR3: CASSSETGFSYEQYF. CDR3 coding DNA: TGTGCCAGCAGCTCAGAGACAGGATTCTCCTACGAGCAGTACTTC.

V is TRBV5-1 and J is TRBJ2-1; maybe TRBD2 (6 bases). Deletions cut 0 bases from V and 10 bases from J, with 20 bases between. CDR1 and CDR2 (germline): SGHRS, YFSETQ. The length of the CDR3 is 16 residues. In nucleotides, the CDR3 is TGCGCCAGCAGCTTGGAAGCGGGTGGCCTAGGTCGGGAGCAGTTCTTC. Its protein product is CASSLEAGGLGREQFF.

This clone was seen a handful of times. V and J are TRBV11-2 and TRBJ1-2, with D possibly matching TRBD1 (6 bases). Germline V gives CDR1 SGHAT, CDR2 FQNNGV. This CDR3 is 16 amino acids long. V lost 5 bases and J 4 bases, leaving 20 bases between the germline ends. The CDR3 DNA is TGTGCCAGCAGCCCAGTACGCAGGGGATCGGGCTATGGCTACACCTTC. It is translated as CASSPVRRGSGYGYTF.

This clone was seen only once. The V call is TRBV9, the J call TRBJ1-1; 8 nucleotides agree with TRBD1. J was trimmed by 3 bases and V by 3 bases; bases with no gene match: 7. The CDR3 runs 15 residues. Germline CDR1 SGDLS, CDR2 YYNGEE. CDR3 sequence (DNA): TGTGCCAGCAGCGGAGGACAGGGAACGGACACTGAAGCTTTCTTT. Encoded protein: CASSGGQGTDTEAFF. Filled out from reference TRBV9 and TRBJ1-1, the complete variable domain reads DSGVTQTPKHLITATGQRVTLRCSPRSGDLSVYWYQQSLDQGLQFLIQYYNGEERAKGNILERFSAQQFPDLHSELNLSSLELGDSALYFCASSGGQGTDTEAFFGQGTRLTVV.

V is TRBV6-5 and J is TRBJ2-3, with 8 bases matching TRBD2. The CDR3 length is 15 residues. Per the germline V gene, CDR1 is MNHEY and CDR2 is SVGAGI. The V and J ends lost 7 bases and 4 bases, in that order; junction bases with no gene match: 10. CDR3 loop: CASTERERSADTQYF. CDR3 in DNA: TGTGCCAGCACCGAGCGGGAGAGGAGCGCAGATACGCAGTATTTT.

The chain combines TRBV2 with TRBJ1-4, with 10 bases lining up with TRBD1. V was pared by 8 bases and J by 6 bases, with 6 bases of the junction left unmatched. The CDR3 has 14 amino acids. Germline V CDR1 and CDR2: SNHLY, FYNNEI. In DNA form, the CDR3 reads TGTGCCAGCGGCCGGGACAGGGGATATGAAAAACTGTTTTTT. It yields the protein CASGRDRGYEKLFF.

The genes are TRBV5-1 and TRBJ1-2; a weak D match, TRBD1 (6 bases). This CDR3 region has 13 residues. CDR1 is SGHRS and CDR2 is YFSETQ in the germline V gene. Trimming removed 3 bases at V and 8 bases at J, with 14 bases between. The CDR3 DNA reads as TGCGCCAGCAGCTCGGACAGAGCGGGAGGCTACACCTTC. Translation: CASSSDRAGGYTF.

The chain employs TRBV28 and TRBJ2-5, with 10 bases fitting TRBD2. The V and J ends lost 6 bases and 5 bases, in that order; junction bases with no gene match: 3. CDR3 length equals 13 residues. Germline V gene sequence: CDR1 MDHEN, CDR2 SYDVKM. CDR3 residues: CASRTSGFETQYF. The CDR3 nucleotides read TGTGCCAGCAGGACTAGCGGGTTTGAGACCCAGTACTTC.

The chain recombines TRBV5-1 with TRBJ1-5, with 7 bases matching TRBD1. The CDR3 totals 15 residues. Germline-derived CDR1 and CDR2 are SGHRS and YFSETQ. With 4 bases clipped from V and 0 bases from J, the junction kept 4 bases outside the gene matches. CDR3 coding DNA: TGCGCCAGCAGCCCGGGACAGAATAGCAATCAGCCCCAGCATTTT. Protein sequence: CASSPGQNSNQPQHF.

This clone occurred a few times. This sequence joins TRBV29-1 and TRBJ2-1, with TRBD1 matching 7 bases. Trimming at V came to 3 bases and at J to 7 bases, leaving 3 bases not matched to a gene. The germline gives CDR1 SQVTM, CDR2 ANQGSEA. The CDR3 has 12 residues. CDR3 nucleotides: TGCAGCGTTGACTCACAGGGGAATGAGCAGTTCTTC. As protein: CSVDSQGNEQFF.

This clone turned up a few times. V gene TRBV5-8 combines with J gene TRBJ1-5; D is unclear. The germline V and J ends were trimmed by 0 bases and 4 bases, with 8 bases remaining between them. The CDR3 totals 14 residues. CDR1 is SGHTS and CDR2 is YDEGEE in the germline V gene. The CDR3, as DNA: TGTGCCAGCAGCTTGGAACAAGTTAATCAGCCCCAGCATTTT. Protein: CASSLEQVNQPQHF.

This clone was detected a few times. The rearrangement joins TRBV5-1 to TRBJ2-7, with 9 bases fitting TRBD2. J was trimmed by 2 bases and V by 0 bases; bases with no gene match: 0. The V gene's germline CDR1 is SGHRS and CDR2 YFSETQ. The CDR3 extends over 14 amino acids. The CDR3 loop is CASSLVAGAYEQYF. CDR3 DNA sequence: TGCGCCAGCAGCTTGGTAGCGGGAGCCTACGAGCAGTACTTC.

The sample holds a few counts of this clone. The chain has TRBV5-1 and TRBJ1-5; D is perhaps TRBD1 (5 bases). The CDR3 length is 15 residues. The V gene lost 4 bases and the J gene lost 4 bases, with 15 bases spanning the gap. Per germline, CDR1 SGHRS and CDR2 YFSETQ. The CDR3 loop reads CASSPEPGTNQPQHF. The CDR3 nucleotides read TGCGCCAGCAGCCCCGAACCCGGGACTAATCAGCCCCAGCATTTT.

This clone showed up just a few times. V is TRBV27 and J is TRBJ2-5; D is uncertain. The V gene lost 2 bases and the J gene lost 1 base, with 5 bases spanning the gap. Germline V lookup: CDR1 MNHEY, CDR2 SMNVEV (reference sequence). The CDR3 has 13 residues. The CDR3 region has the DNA TGTGCCAGCAGTTTACTACCCCAAGAGACCCAGTACTTC. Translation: CASSLLPQETQYF.

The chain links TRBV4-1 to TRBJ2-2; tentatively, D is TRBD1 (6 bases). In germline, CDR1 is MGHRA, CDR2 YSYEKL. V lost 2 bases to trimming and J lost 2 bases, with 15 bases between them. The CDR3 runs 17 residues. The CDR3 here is CASSQPPRGRNTGELFF. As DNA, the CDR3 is TGCGCCAGCAGCCAACCCCCCAGGGGCCGAAACACCGGGGAGCTGTTTTTT.